This TCR beta chain was captured in a study of OX40 agonist ivuxolimab in advanced cancers. Study results and caveats: Clonal expansion by week 6 occurred in CD4+ and CD8+ blood T cells (at 0.1 to 3.0 mg/kg). CD8+ T cells showed, on average, more clonal expansion than CD4+ cells. The authors also found low normalized T-cell clonal expansion in some nonresponders.

Sequencing used immunoSEQ multiplex PCR; TCRdb keeps in-frame clones, though not all of them. The sample lists roughly 68,000 clones, 80% to 95% occurring once. Trimming removed 5 bases from V and 5 bases from J; junction bases left unmatched: 6. The germline V gene encodes CDR1 LNHDA and CDR2 SQIVND (reference sequence). This CDR3 is 16 amino acids long. Patients who had autoimmune disease history or got systemic immunosuppression were left out. A note on this clone: What it binds is unknown.

This receptor was obtained from an adult with an advanced solid tumor such as melanoma, head and neck, liver or kidney cancer. Sequences were derived from CD4+ or CD8+ T cells sorted from blood, sampled in a trial of the OX40 agonist ivuxolimab. The V and J genes are TRBV19 and TRBJ2-1, with 13 bases fitting TRBD2. This CDR3 reads CASSDPGTSGDNEQFF. The DNA for the CDR3 is TGTGCCAGTAGTGACCCCGGGACTAGCGGGGACAATGAGCAGTTCTTC.